A selection of T cell receptor beta chains follows, all from one sample in a study of T cells in Graves' hyperthyroidism and ophthalmopathy. MiXCR, run by TCRdb on the multiplex PCR reads, gives a single entry per CDR3 protein. The table includes around 260,000 distinct CDR3 sequences, approximately 26% detected once. The source material was blood. The receptor source for this set is a middle-aged man with Graves' hyperthyroidism that later progressed to Graves' ophthalmopathy. The CDR3 runs from the conserved cysteine through the conserved F or W.

TRBJ1-1 | 15 | TRBV19 | CASSTARDHVEEAFF
TRBJ2-5 | 13 | TRBV28 | CASSTGPKGTQYF
TRBJ2-7 | 18 | TRBV18 | CASSPDETKLVVFGEQYF
TRBJ2-7 | 14 | TRBV7-9 | CASSSPSGSNEQYF
TRBJ1-5 | 13 | TRBV6-2/TRBV6-3 | CASSYTRNQPQHF
TRBJ2-5 | 14 | TRBV7-9 | CAGTRGRASETQYF
TRBJ1-2 | 14 | TRBV7-2 | CASRLPGSQRGYTF
TRBJ2-3 | 11 | TRBV29-1 | CSVRGANTQYF
TRBJ2-7 | 14 | TRBV28 | CASSLIGQSYEQYF
TRBJ2-5 | 16 | TRBV5-1 | CASSPGVSSGQETQYF
TRBJ1-2 | 16 | TRBV7-2 | CASSYSGTGKDYGYTF
TRBJ1-5 | 13 | TRBV2 | CAYRGASNQPQHF
TRBJ1-1 | 15 | TRBV2 | CASRAFRGLNTEAFF
TRBJ2-2 | 16 | TRBV6-2/TRBV6-3 | CASSYLDYPNTGELFF
TRBJ1-5 | 13 | TRBV9 | CASSVAPNQPQHF
TRBJ1-5 | 15 | TRBV19 | CASGMTGNSNQPQHF
TRBJ2-5 | 15 | TRBV7-8 | CASSPRTGGLETQYF
TRBJ1-1 | 15 | TRBV6-5 | CASSYSKGTNTEAFF
TRBJ1-1 | 14 | TRBV15 | CATSRDQRNTEAFF
TRBJ2-5 | 17 | TRBV20-1 | CSARPYAVAGAQETQYF
TRBJ2-5 | 16 | TRBV18 | CASSAYLAGERETQYF
TRBJ1-2 | 17 | TRBV6-5 | CASSYLLGGSPLGGYTF
TRBJ2-7 | 15 | TRBV5-5 | CASSPKGQGVREQYF